This TCR beta chain came from a study of T cells in localized non-small cell lung cancer. Libraries were prepared by immunoSEQ multiplex PCR; TCRdb keeps only in-frame clonotypes and omits some of them. The sample records more than 30,000 clones, under 85% being singletons. V gave up 5 bases and J gave up 0 bases; unmatched junction bases: 5. From germline, CDR1 is SGHTA and CDR2 FQGNSA. CDR3 size: 17 residues. The origin of this receptor is a male donor older than 55 with stage II squamous cell lung carcinoma. Sequenced material: peripheral blood, taken before any cancer treatment. The chain uses TRBV7-2 and TRBJ2-6; TRBD2 aligns across 9 bases. The CDR3 loop is CASSPSGGNSGANVLTF. DNA for the CDR3: TGTGCCAGCAGCCCAAGCGGGGGGAACTCTGGGGCCAACGTCCTGACTTTC.